This TCR beta chain came from a study of regulatory T cells in long-lasting Graves disease (dated by TCRdb to the early 2020s). Concerning the study at large: Newly diagnosed Graves' disease patients had taken antithyroid drugs for less than 3 months. Patients with persistent Graves' disease were compared with patients with newly diagnosed Graves' disease using TCR sequencing and RNA sequencing of peripheral blood. The study was conducted in China and was registered as a clinical trial. A total of roughly 33 samples underwent TCR sequencing: approximately 13 from persistent and approximately 20 from newly diagnosed Graves' disease patients.

To prepare the library, multiplex PCR was applied. The sequencer listed for this sample is Illumina HiSeq 4000. TCR beta libraries were built with iRepertoire HTBI primers and Arm-PCR amplification of CDR3 regions. Before sequencing, the PCR products underwent gel purification. Per the original workflow: Gene usage analysis of CDR3 amino acid clonotypes used the approximately 62 TRBV and 14 to 15 TRBJ segments found across samples. COPE and FqMerger were used to merge filtered high-quality paired reads into contigs. Contigs were aligned with BLAST to IMGT TRBV, TRBD and TRBJ reference genes, and CDR3 was defined per IMGT. Clonotypes above 0.1% frequency were classified as highly expanded clones. Shannon entropy was used to measure repertoire diversity, and the Gini coefficient was used to measure V-J evenness. A clonotype found in more than one individual was treated as public. TCRdb reworked the public reads: Q25 trimming with fastp, MiXCR clone assembly, productive beta chains retained. Under each unique CDR3 protein, matching rows form one entry showing the most common genes and DNA. V and J calls and clone size were set by TCRdb, not the authors. The sample includes hundreds of thousands of distinct CDR3 sequences, with about 16% observed a single time. About 25% of the sample is in the top ten clones.

The meaning of the sample's time point label: newly diagnosed GD, antithyroid drugs for less than 3 months. For both TCR sequencing and RNA sequencing, RNA was extracted from PBMCs using TRIzol. The diagnosis of Graves' disease followed American Thyroid Association guidelines. Recruitment of patients was carried out at an endocrinology department in Xi'an, China. Each patient gave about 9.1 milliliters of peripheral blood, collected in an EDTA anticoagulant tube. Ficoll Paque Plus density gradient separation was used to isolate PBMCs, and no additional T cell sorting was done. RNA quality was checked with an Agilent 2100 Bioanalyzer and agarose gel, and concentration with a NanoDrop 2000. Counted from cysteine to phenylalanine, this CDR3 has 15 amino acids. The read is trimmed to its CDR3 DNA, 45 bases read in frame from base 1. Between the V and J ends, shortened by 3 bases and 0 bases respectively, the junction contains 10 bases. The CDR1 and CDR2 encoded by the germline V gene (reference sequence) are SEHNR and FQNEAQ.

The full study reports these points: The study examined only peripheral blood because the primary lesion, thyroid tissue, could not be accessed. A larger number of public clonotypes was shared among persistent patients (over 2,500) than among newly diagnosed patients (about 990). Persistent disease showed preferential use of TRBV28, TRBJ1-2 and TRBJ2-5, whereas newly diagnosed disease favored TRBV20-1 and TRBJ2-1. The authors acknowledged the small sample size as a limitation that may reduce accuracy. Compared with newly diagnosed patients, patients with persistent Graves' disease had lower TCR Shannon entropy and fewer highly expanded clones, which suggests clonal expansion. Only the TCR beta chain was sequenced and analyzed.

The table lists this clonotype with a few counts. The antigen this receptor binds is unknown. The sample holds no much larger clone one base away, and base qualities are not on file. This same sample was also part of a study on T cells in Graves' hyperthyroidism and ophthalmopathy. The second paper states: Stable Graves' hyperthyroidism was defined as the absence of progression to ophthalmopathy over 18 months of follow-up. Hyperthyroidism patients were newly diagnosed, had a disease duration of under 2 months, and were aged 18 to 65 years. The study excluded patients with uncontrolled infections, other autoimmune diseases, pregnancy or lactation. Diagnoses relied on clinical symptoms, serum thyroxine and TRAb, thyroid ultrasound and orbital computed tomography. The TCR CDR3 was subjected to a first round of RT-PCR using the HTBI primer set and the Qiagen OneStep RT-PCR kit. Most expanded thyroid clonotypes (frequency above 0.001) were also detected in blood, suggesting blood repertoires may reflect thyroid immune responses. Ophthalmopathy was separated from stable hyperthyroidism by a 13 V-J signature model, with about 86% sensitivity and roughly 81% specificity obtained in cross-validation and 80%/75% obtained in testing. In validation, the model predicted progression to ophthalmopathy a median of roughly 6.1 months before onset, with around 70% sensitivity and 72.22% specificity. A discovery cohort of about a hundred patients, approximately 44 with Graves' ophthalmopathy and about 58 with stable Graves' hyperthyroidism, was used to find distinguishing TCR V-J signatures. An independent validation cohort of some 18 hyperthyroidism patients and more than 15 patients who later progressed to ophthalmopathy tested prospective prediction of ophthalmopathy. For training and testing, the 80 to 100 patients in the discovery cohort were randomly divided in a 7:3 ratio. In addition, the study compared T-cell repertoires in thyroid tissue and in blood from six Graves' hyperthyroidism patients. After sampling, hyperthyroidism patients received methimazole starting at 30 mg daily, and ophthalmopathy patients received high-dose intravenous methylprednisolone. The libraries were constructed in a second round of multiplex PCR and then size-selected and purified. Sequencing of the libraries was done on an Illumina HiSeq2000 using paired-end 100 bp reads. SOAPnuke was used to process the raw data, removing reads that contained adapters or uncalled bases, had a mean Phred below 15, or lacked an exact match to the constant primer or identifier. High-quality paired reads were merged with COPE v1.2.5, and unique nucleotide sequences were defined as clonotypes. MiTCR v1.1 was used to align clonotypes to the IMGT TRBV, TRBD and TRBJ reference segments. The analysis included only V-J combinations with a frequency above 0.0001, which together covered roughly 99% of the repertoires. The TCS score was defined as F50 (clonal expansion) divided by E x V (chaos), with BLOSUM62-based TCRdist calculated between CDR3 peptides within each V-J. Welch's t-statistics and random forest reduced fewer than 600 V-J features to 10 to 15, which were used in a naive Bayes classifier (R e1071). Sample size was not statistically predetermined, and blinding of investigators to group allocation was not performed. The paper describes TCR Vbeta CDR3 sequencing of 140 or so peripheral blood samples, made up of some 40 ophthalmopathy patients, roughly 72 hyperthyroidism patients and some 17 progressor patients.

This TCR derives from a woman aged 35-65 years with Graves disease. Donor details come from another sample of the same person, matched by shared clones. This sequence uses TRBV7-9 and TRBJ2-3, with the identity of the D gene unclear. This specimen consisted of peripheral blood mononuclear cells (PBMCs), obtained at new diagnosis, from a patient treated with antithyroid drugs. At the DNA level, the sequence is TGTGCCAGCAGCTTCGATCTTCACAGCACAGATACGCAGTATTTT. Translated, it gives CASSFDLHSTDTQYF.